This TCR beta chain was profiled in a study of cytotoxic CD8 clonotypes in ibrutinib-treated CLL. On the study more broadly: Response material was collected after a median about 12 months of treatment, range 6 to 36. Overall study findings and caveats: Clonality showed a rise at ibrutinib response that reversed toward baseline at progression. Clonality (at baseline) was higher than in age-matched healthy donors and tracked circulating CD8+ T-cell counts. Rare overall, public clonotypes shrank or held steady under therapy.

To note about this clone: Its antigen is as yet unknown.

Germline V gene data show CDR1 as DFQATT and CDR2 as SNEGSKA (reference sequence). Trimming took off 3 bases at V and 7 bases at J, with 9 bases between the two ends. This CDR3 is 11 amino acids long. Only in-frame clones appear in the TCRdb table, and some are missing; sequencing was by immunoSEQ multiplex PCR. Here the sample spans roughly 330,000 clones, roughly two thirds being singletons. The receptor comes from a human donor with chronic lymphocytic leukemia. Sample: PBMCs, taken after 36 months of ibrutinib treatment. V is TRBV20-1 and J is TRBJ1-2; D remains ambiguous. This CDR3 reads CSASTGVGYTF. Written as DNA, the CDR3 is TGCAGTGCTAGTACTGGGGTTGGCTACACCTTC.